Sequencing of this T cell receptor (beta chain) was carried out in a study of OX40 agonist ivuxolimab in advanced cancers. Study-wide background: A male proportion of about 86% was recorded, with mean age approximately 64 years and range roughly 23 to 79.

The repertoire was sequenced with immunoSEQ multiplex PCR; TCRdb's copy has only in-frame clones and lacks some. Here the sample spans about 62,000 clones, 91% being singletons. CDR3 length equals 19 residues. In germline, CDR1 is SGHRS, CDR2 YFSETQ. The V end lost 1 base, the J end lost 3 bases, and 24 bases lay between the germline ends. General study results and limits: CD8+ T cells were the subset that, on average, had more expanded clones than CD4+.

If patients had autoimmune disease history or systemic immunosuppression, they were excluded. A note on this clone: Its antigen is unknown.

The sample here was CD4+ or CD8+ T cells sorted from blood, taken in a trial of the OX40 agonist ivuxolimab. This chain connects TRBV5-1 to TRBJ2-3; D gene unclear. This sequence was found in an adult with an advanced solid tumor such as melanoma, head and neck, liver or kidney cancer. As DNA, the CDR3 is TGCGCCAGCAGCTTGAGGATGGTGGGATCGACCTCCCGTACAGATACGCAGTATTTT. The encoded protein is CASSLRMVGSTSRTDTQYF.